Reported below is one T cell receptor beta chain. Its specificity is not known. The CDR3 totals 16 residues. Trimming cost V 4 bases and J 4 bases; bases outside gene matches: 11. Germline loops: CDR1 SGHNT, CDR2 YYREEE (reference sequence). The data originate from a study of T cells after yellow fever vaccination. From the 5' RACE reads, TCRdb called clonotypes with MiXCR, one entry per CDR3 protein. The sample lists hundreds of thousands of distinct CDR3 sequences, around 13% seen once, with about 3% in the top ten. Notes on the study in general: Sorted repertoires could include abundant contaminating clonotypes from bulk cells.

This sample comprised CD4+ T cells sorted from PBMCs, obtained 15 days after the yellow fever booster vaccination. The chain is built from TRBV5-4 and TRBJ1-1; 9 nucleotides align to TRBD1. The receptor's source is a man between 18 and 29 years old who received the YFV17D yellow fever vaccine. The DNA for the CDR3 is TGTGCCAGCAGCGCTCCCGGGACAGGGAAGTTCACTGAAGCTTTCTTT. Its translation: CASSAPGTGKFTEAFF.